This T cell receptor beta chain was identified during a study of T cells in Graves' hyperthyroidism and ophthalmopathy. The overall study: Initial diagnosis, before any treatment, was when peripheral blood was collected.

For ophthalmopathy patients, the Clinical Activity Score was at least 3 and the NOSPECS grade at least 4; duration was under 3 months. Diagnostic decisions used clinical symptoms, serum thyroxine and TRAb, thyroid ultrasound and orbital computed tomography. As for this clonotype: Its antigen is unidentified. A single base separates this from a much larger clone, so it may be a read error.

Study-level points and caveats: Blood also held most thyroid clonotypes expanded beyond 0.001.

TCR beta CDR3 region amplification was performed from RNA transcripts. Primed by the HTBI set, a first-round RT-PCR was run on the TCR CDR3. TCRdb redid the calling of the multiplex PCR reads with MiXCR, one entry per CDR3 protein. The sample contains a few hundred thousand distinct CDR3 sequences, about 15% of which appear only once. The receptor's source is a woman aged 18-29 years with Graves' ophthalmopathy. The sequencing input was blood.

CDR3 in amino acids: CASSEAGPGQGKTFF. The CDR3 DNA follows: TGTGCCAGCAGTGAGGCGGGCCCGGGACAGGGTAAAACTTTCTTT. The rearrangement uses TRBV2 and TRBJ1-1; 9 bases line up with TRBD1. In germline, CDR1 is SNHLY, CDR2 FYNNEI. The CDR3 totals 15 residues. Trimming cost V 3 bases and J 12 bases; bases outside gene matches: 14.